This T cell receptor beta chain was recovered during a study of tumor-infiltrating lymphocytes in primary liver carcinoma. Trimming pared 10 bases from V and 4 bases from J, leaving 16 bases between. The CDR3 runs 13 residues. Germline V CDR1 and CDR2: SGHNT, YENEEA. Without any cell sorting, roughly 20-30 mg of bulk tissue yielded co-extracted RNA and DNA. The authors made TCR beta cDNA from around 500 ng total RNA with a constant-region primer. A slightly modified ARM-PCR protocol with three nested multiplex PCR rounds produced these TCR beta libraries. The first two PCR rounds used TRBV1-TRBV30 forward primers with a C-beta reverse primer, nine to ten cycles each. A single record per CDR3 protein comes from TCRdb applying MiXCR to the multiplex PCR reads. This sample has 40,000 to 60,000 distinct CDR3 sequences; about three quarters occur once, and the top ten carry 25% to 30%.

This sequence joins TRBV11-3 and TRBJ2-5, with D perhaps assigned TRBD1 or TRBD2 (5 bases each). The receptor comes from a man aged 40-49 years with primary liver carcinoma and hepatitis B virus infection. The sequenced material came from liver tumor tissue from sampling region 5. Subset given: tumor region T5, tumor centre. The DNA for the CDR3 is TGTGCCAACGGCAGAGGGACCATAGAGACCCAGTACTTC. Amino acids: CANGRGTIETQYF.